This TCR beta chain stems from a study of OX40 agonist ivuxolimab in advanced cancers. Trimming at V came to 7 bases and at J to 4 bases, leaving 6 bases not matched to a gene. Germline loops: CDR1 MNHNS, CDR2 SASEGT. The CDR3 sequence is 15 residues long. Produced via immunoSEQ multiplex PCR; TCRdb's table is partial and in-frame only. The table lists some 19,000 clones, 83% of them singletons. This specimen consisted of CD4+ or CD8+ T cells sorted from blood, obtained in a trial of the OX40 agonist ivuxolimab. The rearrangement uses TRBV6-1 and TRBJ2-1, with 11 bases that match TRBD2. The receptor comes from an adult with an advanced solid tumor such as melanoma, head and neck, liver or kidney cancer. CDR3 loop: CASTRGTSGYNEQFF. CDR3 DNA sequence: TGTGCCAGCACCAGAGGGACTAGCGGTTACAATGAGCAGTTCTTC.